This T cell receptor (beta chain) comes out of a study of T cell clones after liver transplantation. TCRdb keeps only in-frame clones here, not all; method: immunoSEQ multiplex PCR. The sample carries about 72,000 clones, 90% recorded once. This CDR3 region has 14 residues. Looked up from germline, CDR1 is SGHNT and CDR2 is YYREEE (reference sequence). Trimming left V 4 bases short and J 4 bases short, with 12 bases between. Remarks on this clone: This sample includes further DNA sequences coding for the same CDR3.

The receptor's source is a human donor who received a liver transplant. This material consisted of CD4+ T cells from blood, taken before liver transplant. The chain couples TRBV5-4 to TRBJ1-5; D gene ambiguous. Written as DNA, the CDR3 is TGTGCCAGCAGCCTCGAGGGAGGGAATCAGCCCCAGCATTTT. Translation: CASSLEGGNQPQHF.